The 10 T cell receptor beta chains given below trace back to one sample, sequenced in a study of blood T cell repertoires in COVID-19. Libraries were prepared by immunoSEQ multiplex PCR; TCRdb keeps only in-frame clonotypes and omits some of them. The sample carries about 170,000 clones, around 90% recorded once. The sample was peripheral blood. The receptors here all came from a man aged 60 to 69 with COVID-19, enrolled during active disease.

The genes are TRBV2 and TRBJ1-1, with 9 bases fitting TRBD1. Trimming removed 8 bases from V and 0 bases from J; junction bases left unmatched: 7. The CDR3 is made up of 15 amino acids. Germline CDR1 and CDR2: SNHLY and FYNNEI. The CDR3 spells CASSDGTGMNTEAFF. The CDR3 bases are TGTGCCAGCTCCGACGGGACAGGGATGAACACTGAAGCTTTCTTT.

This chain joins TRBV7-2 and TRBJ1-3; 10 bases are shared with TRBD1. The CDR3 runs to 14 residues. With 10 bases clipped from V and 4 bases from J, the junction kept 7 bases outside the gene matches. Germline CDR1 and CDR2: SGHTA and FQGNSA. The CDR3 loop is CATAPGQGGNTIYF. In DNA form, the CDR3 reads TGTGCCACAGCCCCGGGACAGGGGGGAAACACCATATATTTT.

The chain links TRBV10-3 to TRBJ1-2; 11 bases agree with TRBD1. The J segment lost 4 bases and the V segment lost 6 bases, leaving 4 bases of the junction unmatched. CDR3 length equals 14 residues. CDR1 and CDR2 from the germline V gene are ENHRY and SYGVKD. In DNA, the CDR3 is TGTGCCATCAGCCGGGACAGGGGGTCCTATGGCTACACCTTC. This codes for CAISRDRGSYGYTF.

The chain combines TRBV27 with TRBJ1-5; D uncertain. Trimming cost V 5 bases and J 1 base, with 12 bases left between them. The CDR3 has 15 residues. The germline CDR1 and CDR2 sequences are MNHEY and SMNVEV (reference sequence). The CDR3 is CASSLGRASNQPQHF. The CDR3 DNA follows: TGTGCCAGCAGTCTGGGGAGGGCAAGCAATCAGCCCCAGCATTTT.

The chain joins TRBV28 to TRBJ1-2, with 9 bases aligning to TRBD1. The junction had 3 bases not matched to a gene; V was cut back by 5 bases and J by 5 bases. CDR1 MDHEN and CDR2 SYDVKM come from the germline V gene. This CDR3 is built from 13 residues. CDR3 loop: CASSHRGHYGYTF. The CDR3 coding sequence is TGTGCCAGCAGTCACAGGGGGCATTATGGCTACACCTTC.

The genes are TRBV6-2 or TRBV6-3 and TRBJ1-1; TRBD1 aligns across 7 bases. The CDR3 has 15 residues. Germline CDR1 is MNHEY and CDR2 is SVGEGT. Losses at the gene ends were 6 bases for V and 5 bases for J; bases not matched to a gene: 12. The CDR3 protein is CASSDRVGWKTEAFF. The DNA of the CDR3 is TGTGCCAGCAGCGACAGGGTAGGGTGGAAAACTGAAGCTTTCTTT.

CDR3 amino acids: CASSLNSYEQYF. In DNA, the CDR3 is TGTGCCAGCAGCTTAAACAGCTACGAGCAGTACTTC. The V gene is TRBV7-9, the J gene TRBJ2-7, with no clear D. The CDR3 sequence is 12 residues long. From germline, CDR1 is SEHNR and CDR2 FQNEAQ (reference sequence). V was clipped by 2 bases and J by 3 bases, with 5 bases between them.

The chain employs TRBV7-8 and TRBJ1-2; D may be TRBD1 (5 bases). The V gene lost 1 base and the J gene lost 1 base, with 7 bases spanning the gap. The CDR3 has 14 amino acids. The germline gives CDR1 SGHVS, CDR2 FQNEAQ. The CDR3 loop reads CASSLGRVNYGYTF. CDR3 DNA: TGTGCCAGCAGCTTAGGCAGGGTTAACTATGGCTACACCTTC.

The chain joins TRBV3-1 (or the pseudogene TRBV3-2) to TRBJ1-3; D unclear. The V end lost 1 base, the J end lost 2 bases, and 9 bases lay between the germline ends. Germline assignment: CDR1 LGHDT and CDR2 YNNKEL (reference sequence). The CDR3 spans 15 residues. For the CDR3, the DNA is TGTGCCAGCAGCCAAGTAACACAGCCTGGAAACACCATATATTTT. It translates to CASSQVTQPGNTIYF.

The chain employs TRBV19 and TRBJ1-5; the D gene is possibly TRBD1 (6 bases). The CDR3 loop spans 14 amino acids. The germline gives CDR1 LNHDA, CDR2 SQIVND (reference sequence). Trimming stripped 4 bases from V and 6 bases from J, with 13 bases between. CDR3 loop: CASSTGQLGQPQHF. The CDR3 region has the DNA TGTGCCAGTAGTACAGGACAGCTTGGTCAGCCCCAGCATTTT.